This T cell receptor (beta chain) comes out of a study of breast tumors, draining lymph nodes, adjacent tissues. A single record per CDR3 protein comes from TCRdb applying MiXCR to the multiplex PCR reads. The repertoire holds about 230,000 distinct CDR3 sequences, with less than 40% as singletons. The study's findings and limits: Findings are consistent with lymph node origin and intratumoral expansion of most tumor T cells. Tumor and nontumor repertoires were significantly more similar in luminal-like than in basal-like breast cancer. Tumor TCR diversity was below lymph nodes but above nontumor tissue. Tumor T cell lymph node origin was a supported hypothesis, not proven.

The CDR3 loop spans 14 amino acids. Trimming stripped 7 bases from V and 5 bases from J, with 17 bases between. Axillary draining lymph nodes of breast cancer patients supplied the node samples. A note on this clonotype: Antigen specificity is unknown.

The sequence was obtained from a female donor with breast cancer. Some clones in this sample may be carry-over from other donors' samples. The chain is built from TRBV12-3 or TRBV12-4 and TRBJ1-1, with D perhaps TRBD1 (6 bases). The sample consisted of axillary lymph node tissue. The CDR3 loop is CASTFRAGDTEAFF. The CDR3 DNA follows: TGTGCCAGCACCTTTAGGGCAGGGGATACTGAAGCTTTCTTT.